Listed here are 2 T cell receptor beta chains from one sample, sequenced in a study of CD8 T cells in Susac syndrome. Roughly 0.45 to 1 ug RNA was reverse transcribed with random hexamers. TCRdb fed the immunoSEQ multiplex PCR reads into MiXCR, producing one record per CDR3 protein. This sample has roughly 400,000 distinct CDR3 sequences; 75% to 90% occur once, and the top ten carry approximately 0.11%. The sequenced sample was CD8+ T cells from PBMCs. The source of these receptors is a human donor with multiple sclerosis.

The V gene is TRBV3-1, the J gene TRBJ2-1; D call uncertain. CDR3 length: 13 residues. The V and J ends lost 4 bases and 6 bases respectively, with 10 bases between them. Germline assignment: CDR1 LGHDT and CDR2 YNNKEL (reference sequence). CDR3 DNA sequence: TGTGCCAGCAGCCTAGGAATTGGCAATGAGCAGTTCTTC. The encoded protein is CASSLGIGNEQFF.

The rearrangement joins TRBV20-1 to TRBJ1-1; D remains ambiguous. Germline loops: CDR1 DFQATT, CDR2 SNEGSKA (reference sequence). The CDR3 covers 14 residues. Between the trimmed V and J ends, which lost 2 bases and 7 bases, there was a span of 17 bases. The CDR3 coding sequence is TGCAGTGCTAGACCTCAGGTGTCACCGGTTGAAGCTTTCTTT. Residues: CSARPQVSPVEAFF.